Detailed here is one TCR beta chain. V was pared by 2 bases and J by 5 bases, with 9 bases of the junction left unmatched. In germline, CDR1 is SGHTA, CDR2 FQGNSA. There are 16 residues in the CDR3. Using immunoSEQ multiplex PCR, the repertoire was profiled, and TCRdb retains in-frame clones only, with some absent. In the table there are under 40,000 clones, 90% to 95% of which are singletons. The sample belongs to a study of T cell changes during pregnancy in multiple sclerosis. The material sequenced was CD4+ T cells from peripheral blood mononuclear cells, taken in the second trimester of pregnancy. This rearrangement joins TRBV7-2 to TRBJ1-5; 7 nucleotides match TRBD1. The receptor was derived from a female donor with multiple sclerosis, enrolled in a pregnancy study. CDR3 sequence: CASSLRGGTEHQPQHF. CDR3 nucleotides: TGTGCCAGCAGCTTAAGGGGCGGGACAGAGCATCAGCCCCAGCATTTT.